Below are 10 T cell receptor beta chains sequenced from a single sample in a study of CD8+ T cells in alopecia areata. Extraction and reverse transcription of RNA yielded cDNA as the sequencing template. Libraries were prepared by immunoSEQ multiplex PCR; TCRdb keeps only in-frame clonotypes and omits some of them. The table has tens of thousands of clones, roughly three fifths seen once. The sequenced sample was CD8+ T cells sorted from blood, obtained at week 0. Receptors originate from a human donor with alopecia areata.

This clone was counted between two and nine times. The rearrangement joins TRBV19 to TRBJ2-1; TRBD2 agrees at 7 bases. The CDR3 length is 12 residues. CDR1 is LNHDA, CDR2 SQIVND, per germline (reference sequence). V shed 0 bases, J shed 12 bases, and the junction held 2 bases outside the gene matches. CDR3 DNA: TGTGCCAGTAGTATAGACCAGCGGGGGCAGTTCTTC. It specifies CASSIDQRGQFF.

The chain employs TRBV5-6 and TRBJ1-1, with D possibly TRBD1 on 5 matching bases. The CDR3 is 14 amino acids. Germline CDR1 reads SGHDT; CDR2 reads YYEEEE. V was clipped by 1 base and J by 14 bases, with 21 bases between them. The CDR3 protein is CASSLFGGPPVGFF. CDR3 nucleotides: TGTGCCAGCAGCTTGTTCGGGGGACCTCCGGTAGGATTCTTT.

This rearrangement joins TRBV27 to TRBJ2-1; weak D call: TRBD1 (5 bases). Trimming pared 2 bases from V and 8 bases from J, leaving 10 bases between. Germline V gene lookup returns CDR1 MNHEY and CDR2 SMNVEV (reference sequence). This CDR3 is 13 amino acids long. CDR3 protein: CASSLGRVDEQFF. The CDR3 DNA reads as TGTGCCAGCAGTTTAGGCAGGGTCGATGAGCAGTTCTTC.

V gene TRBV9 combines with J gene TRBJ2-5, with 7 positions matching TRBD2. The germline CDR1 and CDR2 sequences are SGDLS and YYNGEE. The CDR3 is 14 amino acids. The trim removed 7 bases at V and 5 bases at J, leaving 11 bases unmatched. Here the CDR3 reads CASGTSAEVETQYF. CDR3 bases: TGTGCCAGCGGAACTAGCGCCGAGGTGGAGACCCAGTACTTC.

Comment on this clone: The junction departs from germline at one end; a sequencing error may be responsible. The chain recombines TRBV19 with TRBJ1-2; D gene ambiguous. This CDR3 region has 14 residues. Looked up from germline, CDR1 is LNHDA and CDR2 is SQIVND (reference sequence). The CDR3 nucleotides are TGTGCCAGTAGTATAACTGGGCCTAAGTATGGCTACACCTTC. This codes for CASSITGPKYGYTF.

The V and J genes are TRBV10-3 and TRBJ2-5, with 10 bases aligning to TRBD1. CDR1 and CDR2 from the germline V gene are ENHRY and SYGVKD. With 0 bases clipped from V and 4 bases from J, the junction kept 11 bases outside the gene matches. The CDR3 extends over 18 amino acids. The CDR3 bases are TGTGCCATCAGTGAGTCTTCGCGACAGGGGGCGAACGGAGAGACCCAGTACTTC. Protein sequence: CAISESSRQGANGETQYF.

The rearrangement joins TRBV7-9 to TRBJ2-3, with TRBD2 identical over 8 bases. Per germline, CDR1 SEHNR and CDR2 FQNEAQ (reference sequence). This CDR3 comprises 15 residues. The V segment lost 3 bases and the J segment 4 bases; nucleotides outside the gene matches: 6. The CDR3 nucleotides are TGTGCCAGCAGCTTTAGCGGGGAAGGCCCAGATACGCAGTATTTT. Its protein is CASSFSGEGPDTQYF. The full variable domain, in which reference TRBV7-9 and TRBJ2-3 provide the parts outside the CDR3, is DTGVSQNPRHKITKRGQNVTFRCDPISEHNRLYWYRQTLGQGPEFLTYFQNEAQLEKSRLLSDRFSAERPKGSFSTLEIQRTEQGDSAMYLCASSFSGEGPDTQYFGPGTRLTVL.

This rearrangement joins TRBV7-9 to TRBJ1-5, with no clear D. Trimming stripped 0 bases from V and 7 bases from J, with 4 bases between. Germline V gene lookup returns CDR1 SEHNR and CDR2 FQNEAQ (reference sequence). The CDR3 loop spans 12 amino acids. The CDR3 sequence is CASSLAKQPQHF. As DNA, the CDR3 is TGTGCCAGCAGCTTAGCGAAGCAGCCCCAGCATTTT.

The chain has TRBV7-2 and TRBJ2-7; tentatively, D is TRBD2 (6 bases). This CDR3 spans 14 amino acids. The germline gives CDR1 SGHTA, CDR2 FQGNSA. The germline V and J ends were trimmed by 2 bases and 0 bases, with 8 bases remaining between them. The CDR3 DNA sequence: TGTGCCAGCAGCTTAACCGGGAGCTCCTACGAGCAGTACTTC. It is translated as CASSLTGSSYEQYF.

The CDR3: CASDTGTVIEETQYF. The CDR3 nucleotides read TGTGCTAGTGACACTGGGACAGTCATCGAAGAGACCCAGTACTTC. The J gene is TRBJ2-5, the V gene TRBV2; 7 bases are shared with TRBD1. There are 15 residues in the CDR3. Germline loops: CDR1 SNHLY, CDR2 FYNNEI.